This TCR beta chain was recorded in a study of beta chain features in type 1 diabetes. CD4+ naive, central memory, regulatory and stem cell-like memory subsets were isolated by sorting on CD45RO/CCR7/CD25/CD127/CD95/CD27. This clone was seen a few times. Reverse transcribing all isolated RNA meant expressed TCRB transcripts were sequenced. Repertoires were generated with immunoSEQ multiplex PCR, while TCRdb's copy carries only in-frame clones and drops some. The sample shows a few hundred thousand clones, approximately 16% of them seen only once. What was sequenced was naive CD4+ T cells from blood. This TCR was recovered from a woman in her late teens or twenties in good health.

CDR3 DNA: TGTGCCAGCAGCCAACAGGCTCGCAATGAGCAGTTCTTC. Protein: CASSQQARNEQFF. The chain carries TRBV7-9 and TRBJ2-1; D perhaps matches TRBD1 (5 bases). Trimming removed 5 bases from V and 6 bases from J, with 11 bases in between. In germline, CDR1 is SEHNR, CDR2 FQNEAQ (reference sequence). The CDR3 spans 13 residues.